The 13 T cell receptor beta chains presented below share a single source sample, sequenced in a study of human T cells and chemical hapten exposure. Time point described: pre-sensitization, week 0. The treatment is: therapeutic diphenylcyclopropenone sensitization with weekly scalp DPC. Via MiXCR, TCRdb re-called the RACE reads, giving one row per CDR3 protein. The sample includes under 400,000 distinct CDR3 sequences, around 5.5% of them seen just once. Specimen: whole blood, collected in connection with sensitization to the hapten diphenylcyclopropenone (DPC). Every receptor here comes from a woman between 50 and 59 years old with alopecia areata. Some clones in this sample may be carry-over from other donors' samples.

This clonotype has ten or more counts. The chain carries TRBV5-1 and TRBJ1-2, with TRBD1 as a possible D gene (6 bases). V shed 0 bases and J shed 6 bases, with 9 bases lying between them. In germline, CDR1 is SGHRS, CDR2 YFSETQ. The CDR3 runs to 13 residues. CDR3 in DNA: TGCGCCAGCAGCTTGGATCAGGGGAATGGCTACACCTTC. Translated: CASSLDQGNGYTF.

This clonotype has a handful of counts. The V call is TRBV6-1, the J call TRBJ2-7; D is perhaps TRBD1 (7 bases). Trimming left V 6 bases short and J 2 bases short, with 23 bases between. The CDR3 length is 17 residues. CDR1 MNHNS and CDR2 SASEGT come from the germline V gene. In DNA, the CDR3 is TGTGCCAGCAGGGGGACAGTTCTAGCGCCCGTCCCCTACGAGCAGTACTTC. As protein: CASRGTVLAPVPYEQYF.

This clonotype was observed many times. This chain joins TRBV7-6 and TRBJ1-5; D is unclear. This CDR3 comprises 14 residues. Germline V gene lookup returns CDR1 SGHVS and CDR2 FNYEAQ. Trimming shortened V by 1 base and J by 6 bases, and 10 bases separated the two germline ends. CDR3 nucleotides: TGTGCCAGCAGCTTAGAGGCGGGTTTTCAGCCCCAGCATTTT. Amino acids: CASSLEAGFQPQHF.

This clonotype came up many times. This rearrangement joins TRBV25-1 to TRBJ2-5, with 8 positions matching TRBD2. The V gene end was trimmed by 8 bases and the J gene end by 8 bases; junction bases not matched to a gene: 13. In germline, CDR1 is MGHDK, CDR2 SYGVNS. The length of the CDR3 is 14 residues. In DNA, the CDR3 is TGTGCCAGCCGGGGGGGGCTAGCGGTAGGCACCCAGTACTTC. Protein product: CASRGGLAVGTQYF.

This chain connects TRBV5-6 to TRBJ1-4; TRBD1 matches 7 bases. The CDR3 length is 19 residues. The ends lost 3 bases at V and 0 bases at J; junction bases unmatched: 14. The germline V gene has CDR1 SGHDT and CDR2 YYEEEE. CDR3 sequence reads: CASSSLTGTATTTNEKLFF. As DNA, the CDR3 is TGTGCCAGCAGCTCTCTGACCGGGACAGCGACAACAACTAATGAAAAACTGTTTTTT.

In this sample, this clonotype turned up a few times. This chain links TRBV5-5 with TRBJ2-1; TRBD1 might be the D (7 bases). The V and J ends lost 4 bases and 8 bases respectively, with 19 bases between them. The CDR3 runs 15 residues. Germline CDR1 and CDR2: SGHKS and YYEKEE (reference sequence). The CDR3 region is CASSPRGRGADEQFF. The CDR3 nucleotides read TGTGCCAGCAGCCCTCGGGGCAGGGGGGCGGATGAGCAGTTCTTC.

This clonotype has ten or more counts. The chain joins TRBV27 to TRBJ1-2; the D gene is possibly TRBD1 (6 bases). The V gene's germline CDR1 is MNHEY and CDR2 SMNVEV (reference sequence). The CDR3 is 13 residues long. Trimming shortened V by 2 bases and J by 4 bases, and 8 bases separated the two germline ends. The CDR3 sequence is CASSLSRGYGYTF. The CDR3, as DNA: TGTGCCAGCAGTTTAAGCAGGGGCTATGGCTACACCTTC.

The table lists this clonotype with a few counts. The rearrangement uses TRBV2 and TRBJ2-3, with 11 positions matching TRBD2. The V and J ends lost 7 bases and 0 bases, in that order; junction bases with no gene match: 3. The CDR3 runs 15 residues. Germline CDR1 SNHLY, CDR2 FYNNEI. The CDR3 is CASNRLAGSTDTQYF. CDR3 nucleotides: TGTGCCAGCAATCGACTAGCGGGAAGCACAGATACGCAGTATTTT.

This clonotype occurred many times. The chain couples TRBV7-2 to TRBJ2-3; unclear D gene. Between the trimmed V and J ends, which lost 5 bases and 10 bases, there was a span of 13 bases. Germline CDR1 SGHTA, CDR2 FQGNSA. There are 12 residues in the CDR3. The CDR3 bases are TGTGCCAGCAGCACTTACCTAGGAGCGCAGTATTTT. Amino acid sequence: CASSTYLGAQYF.

The CDR3 DNA follows: TGTGCCAGCAGCTTAGCGATAGGAGGGAATGAGCAGTTCTTC. This translates into CASSLAIGGNEQFF. The chain combines TRBV7-2 with TRBJ2-1; D possibly corresponds to TRBD2 (6 bases). Trimming took off 0 bases at V and 7 bases at J, with 10 bases between the two ends. The CDR3 is made up of 14 amino acids. In germline, CDR1 is SGHTA, CDR2 FQGNSA.

The J gene is TRBJ2-7, the V gene TRBV7-2, with a weak D call TRBD2 (6 bases). Germline V lookup: CDR1 SGHTA, CDR2 FQGNSA. Trimming took 8 bases from V and 1 from J, leaving 15 bases between them. This CDR3 region has 14 residues. The CDR3, as DNA: TGTGCCAGCGCCCGGGACTTTCAATCCTACGAGCAGTACTTC. This encodes CASARDFQSYEQYF.

This clonotype has ten or more counts. The chain links TRBV28 to TRBJ2-2; D remains ambiguous. This CDR3 contains 14 residues. V was clipped by 8 bases and J by 0 bases, with 10 bases between them. Germline-derived CDR1 and CDR2 are MDHEN and SYDVKM. Here the CDR3 DNA reads TGTGCCAGCCAGAGGCGTACGAACACCGGGGAGCTGTTTTTT. Amino acids: CASQRRTNTGELFF.

The chain is built from TRBV6-5 and TRBJ1-4; tentative D call: TRBD1 (5 bases). The V and J ends lost 5 bases and 10 bases respectively, with 20 bases between them. The length of the CDR3 is 15 residues. Germline assignment: CDR1 MNHEY and CDR2 SVGAGI. CDR3 protein: CASSGLTGNRGKLFF. The CDR3 bases are TGTGCCAGCAGTGGCTTGACGGGCAATAGGGGAAAACTGTTTTTT.